This T cell receptor beta chain derives from a study of tumor-infiltrating lymphocytes in primary liver carcinoma. Whole-study context: Surgical resection served as treatment for the primary liver carcinoma of these patients. Study findings and constraints: Pairs comparing tumor with adjacent tissue or blood overlapped less than pairs drawn from tumor regions.

Out of unsorted whole blood came the blood RNA, and germline DNA was extracted as well. The CDR3 runs to 15 residues. Comments on this clonotype: Antigen specificity is unknown. Compared with germline, one end of the junction differs, possibly owing to a read error.

cDNA specific to TCR beta was made from about 550 ng of total RNA, with a constant-region primer employed for priming. Library construction for TCR beta comprised three nested multiplex PCR rounds performed with slightly modified ARM-PCR. The first two PCR rounds, approximately 11 cycles each, used TRBV1-TRBV30 forward primers and a C-beta reverse primer. Each CDR3 protein is one row after TCRdb ran MiXCR on the multiplex PCR reads. The data hold about 200,000 distinct CDR3 sequences, with approximately 65% observed a single time. The clonotype was recovered from a woman aged 60 to 75 with primary liver carcinoma and hepatitis B virus infection. J is TRBJ2-3 and V is TRBV12-3 or TRBV12-4; 9 bases line up with TRBD1. The sequenced sample was peripheral blood. The CDR3 loop is CTSTKRQGEYDTQYF. CDR3 bases: TGTACCAGCACCAAGAGACAGGGGGAGTACGATACACAGTATTTT.